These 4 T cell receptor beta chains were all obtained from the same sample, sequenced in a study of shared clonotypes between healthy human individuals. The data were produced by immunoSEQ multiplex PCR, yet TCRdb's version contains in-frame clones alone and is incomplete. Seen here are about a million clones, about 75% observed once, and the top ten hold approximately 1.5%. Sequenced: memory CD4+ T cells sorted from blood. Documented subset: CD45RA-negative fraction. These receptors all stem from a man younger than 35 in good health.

The CDR3 sequence: CAWSGAGVVLQPQHF. CDR3 coding DNA: TGTGCCTGGAGTGGGGCAGGGGTGGTTTTGCAGCCCCAGCATTTT. This chain joins TRBV30 and TRBJ1-5, with D tentatively TRBD1 (6 bases). Germline V CDR1 and CDR2: GTSNPN, SVGIG (reference sequence). The CDR3 sequence is 15 residues long. Trimming shortened V by 1 base and J by 7 bases, and 17 bases separated the two germline ends. Filled out from reference TRBV30 and TRBJ1-5, the complete variable domain reads SQTIHQWPATLVQPVGSPLSLECTVEGTSNPNLYWYRQAAGRGLQLLFYSVGIGQISSEVPQNLSASRPQDRQFILSSKKLLLSDSGFYLCAWSGAGVVLQPQHFGDGTRLSIL.

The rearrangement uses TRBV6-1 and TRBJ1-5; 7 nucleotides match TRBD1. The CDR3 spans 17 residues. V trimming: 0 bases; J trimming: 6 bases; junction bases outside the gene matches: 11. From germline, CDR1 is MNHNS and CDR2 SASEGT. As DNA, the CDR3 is TGTGCCAGCAGTGAAGCGCGAGCGACAGGGAGCGGTCAGCCCCAGCATTTT. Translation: CASSEARATGSGQPQHF.

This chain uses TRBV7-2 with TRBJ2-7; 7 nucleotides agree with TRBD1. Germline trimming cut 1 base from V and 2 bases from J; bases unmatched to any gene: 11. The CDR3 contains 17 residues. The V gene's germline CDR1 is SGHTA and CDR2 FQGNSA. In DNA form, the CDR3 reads TGTGCCAGCAGCTTAGGTAAAAAGGGGGCCTATCCCTACGAGCAGTACTTC. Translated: CASSLGKKGAYPYEQYF.

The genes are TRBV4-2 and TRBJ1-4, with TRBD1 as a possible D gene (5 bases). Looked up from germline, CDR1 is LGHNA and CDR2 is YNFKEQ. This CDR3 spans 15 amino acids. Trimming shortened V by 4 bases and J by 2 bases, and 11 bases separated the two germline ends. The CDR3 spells CASSPGGGTNEKLFF. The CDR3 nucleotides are TGTGCCAGCAGCCCGGGGGGTGGGACTAATGAAAAACTGTTTTTT.